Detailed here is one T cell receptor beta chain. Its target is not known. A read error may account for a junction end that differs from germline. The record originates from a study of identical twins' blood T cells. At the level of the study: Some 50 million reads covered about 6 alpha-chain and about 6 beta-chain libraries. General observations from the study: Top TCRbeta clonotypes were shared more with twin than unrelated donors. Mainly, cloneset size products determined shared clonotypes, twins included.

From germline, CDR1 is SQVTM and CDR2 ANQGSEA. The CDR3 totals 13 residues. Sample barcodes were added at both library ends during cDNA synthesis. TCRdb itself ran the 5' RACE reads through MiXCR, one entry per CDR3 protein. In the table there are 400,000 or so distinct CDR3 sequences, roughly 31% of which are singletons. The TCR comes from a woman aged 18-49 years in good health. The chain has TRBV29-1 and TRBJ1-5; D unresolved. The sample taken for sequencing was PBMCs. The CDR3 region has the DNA TGCAGCGTTCGGTCAAACCCCAATCAGCCCCTGCATTTT. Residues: CSVRSNPNQPLHF.